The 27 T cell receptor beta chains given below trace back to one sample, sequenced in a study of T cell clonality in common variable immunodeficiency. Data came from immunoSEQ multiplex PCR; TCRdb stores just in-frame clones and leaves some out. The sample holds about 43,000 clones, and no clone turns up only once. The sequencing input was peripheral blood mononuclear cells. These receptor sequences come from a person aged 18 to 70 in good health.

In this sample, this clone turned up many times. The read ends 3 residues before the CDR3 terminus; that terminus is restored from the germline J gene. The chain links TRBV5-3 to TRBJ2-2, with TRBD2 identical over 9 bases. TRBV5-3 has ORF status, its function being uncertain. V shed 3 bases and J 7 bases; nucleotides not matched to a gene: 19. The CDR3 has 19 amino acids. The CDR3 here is CARSSGSRAERGVHGELFF. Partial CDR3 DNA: TGTGCCAGAAGCTCGGGAAGTCGCGCCGAGCGGGGGGTTCACGGGGAG.

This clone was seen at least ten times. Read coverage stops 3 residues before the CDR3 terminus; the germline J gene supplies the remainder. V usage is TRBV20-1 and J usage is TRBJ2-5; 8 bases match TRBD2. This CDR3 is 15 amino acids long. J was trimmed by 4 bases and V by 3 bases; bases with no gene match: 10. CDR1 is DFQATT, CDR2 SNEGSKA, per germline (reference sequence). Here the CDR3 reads CSASLRREARETQYF. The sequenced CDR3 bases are TGCAGTGCTAGTCTGCGGCGGGAGGCTCGAGAGACC.

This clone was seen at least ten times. The CDR3 spells CASTLDSTSYNEQFF. The sequenced part of the CDR3 DNA is TGTGCCAGCACCCTAGACTCTACCTCCTACAATGAG. V usage is TRBV9 and J usage is TRBJ2-1; D uncertain. Read coverage stops 3 residues before the CDR3 terminus; the germline J gene supplies the remainder. Per germline, CDR1 SGDLS and CDR2 YYNGEE. V was pared by 6 bases and J by 0 bases, with 13 bases between. This CDR3 comprises 15 residues.

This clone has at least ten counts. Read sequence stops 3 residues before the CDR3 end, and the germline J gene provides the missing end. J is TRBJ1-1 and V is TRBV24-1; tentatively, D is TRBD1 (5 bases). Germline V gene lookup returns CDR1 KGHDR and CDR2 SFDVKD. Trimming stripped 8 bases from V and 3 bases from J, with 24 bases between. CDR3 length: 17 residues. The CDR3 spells CATTLFPAGEGYTEAFF. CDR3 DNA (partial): TGTGCCACCACTCTATTCCCCGCGGGGGAGGGTTACACTGAA.

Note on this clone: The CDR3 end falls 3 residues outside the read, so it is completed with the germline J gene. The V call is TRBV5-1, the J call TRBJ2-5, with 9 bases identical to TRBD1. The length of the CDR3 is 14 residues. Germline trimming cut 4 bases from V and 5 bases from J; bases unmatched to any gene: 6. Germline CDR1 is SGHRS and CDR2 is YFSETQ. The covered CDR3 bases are TGCGCCAGCAGCCCGACAGGGGGGGCGGAGACC. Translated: CASSPTGGAET. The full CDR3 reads CASSPTGGAETQYF.

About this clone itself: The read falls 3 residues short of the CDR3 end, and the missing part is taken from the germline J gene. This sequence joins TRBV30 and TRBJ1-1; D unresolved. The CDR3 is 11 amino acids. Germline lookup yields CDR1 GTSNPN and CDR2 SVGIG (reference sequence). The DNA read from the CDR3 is TGTGCCTGGAGTGTAGGGTTTCAA. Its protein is CAWSVGFQ. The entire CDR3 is CAWSVGFQAFF.

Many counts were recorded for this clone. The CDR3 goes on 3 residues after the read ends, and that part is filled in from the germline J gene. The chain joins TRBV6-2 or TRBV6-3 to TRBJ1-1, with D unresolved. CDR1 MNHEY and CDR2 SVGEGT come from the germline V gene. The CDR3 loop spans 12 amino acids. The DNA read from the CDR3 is TGTGCCAGCAGTTACTCCCGGTGGGAA. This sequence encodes CASSYSRWE. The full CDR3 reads CASSYSRWEAFF.

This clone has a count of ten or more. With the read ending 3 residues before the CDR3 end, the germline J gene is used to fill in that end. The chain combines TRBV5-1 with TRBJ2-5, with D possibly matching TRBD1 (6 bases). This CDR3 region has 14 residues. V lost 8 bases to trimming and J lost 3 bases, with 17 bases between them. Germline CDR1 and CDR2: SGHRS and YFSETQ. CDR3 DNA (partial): TGCGCCAGTGGACTTGGACAGACGGAAGAGACC. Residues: CASGLGQTEET. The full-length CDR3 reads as CASGLGQTEETQYF.

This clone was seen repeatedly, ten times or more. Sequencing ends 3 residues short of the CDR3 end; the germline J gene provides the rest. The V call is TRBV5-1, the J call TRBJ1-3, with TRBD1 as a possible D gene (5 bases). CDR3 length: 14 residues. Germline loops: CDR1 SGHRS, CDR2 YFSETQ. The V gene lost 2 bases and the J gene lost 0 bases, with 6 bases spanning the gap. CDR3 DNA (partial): TGCGCCAGCAGCTTCGACAGCTCTGGAAACACC. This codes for CASSFDSSGNT. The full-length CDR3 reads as CASSFDSSGNTIYF.

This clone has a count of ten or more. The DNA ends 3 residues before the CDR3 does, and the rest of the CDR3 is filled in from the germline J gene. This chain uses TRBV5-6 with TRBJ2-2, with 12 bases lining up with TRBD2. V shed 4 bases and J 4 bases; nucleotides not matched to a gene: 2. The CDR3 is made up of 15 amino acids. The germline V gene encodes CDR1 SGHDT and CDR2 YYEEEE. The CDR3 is CASSPGLAGTGELFF. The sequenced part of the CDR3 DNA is TGTGCCAGCAGCCCGGGACTAGCGGGCACCGGGGAG.

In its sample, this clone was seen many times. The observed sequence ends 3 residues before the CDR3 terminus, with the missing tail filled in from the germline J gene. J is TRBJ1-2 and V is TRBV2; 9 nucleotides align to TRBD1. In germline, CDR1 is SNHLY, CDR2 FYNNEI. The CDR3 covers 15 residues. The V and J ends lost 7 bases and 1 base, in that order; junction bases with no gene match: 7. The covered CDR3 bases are TGTGCCAGCACCGCCGGGACAGGGAATAACTATGGC. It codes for CASTAGTGNNYG. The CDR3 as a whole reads CASTAGTGNNYGYTF.

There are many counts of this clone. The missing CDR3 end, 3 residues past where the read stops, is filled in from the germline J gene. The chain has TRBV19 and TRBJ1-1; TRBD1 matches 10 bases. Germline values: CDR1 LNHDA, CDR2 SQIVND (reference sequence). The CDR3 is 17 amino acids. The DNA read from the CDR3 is TGTGCCAGTAGTATCCCTCCGGGACAGGGGCCGCCTAGGGGA. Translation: CASSIPPGQGPPRG. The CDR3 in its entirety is CASSIPPGQGPPRGAFF.

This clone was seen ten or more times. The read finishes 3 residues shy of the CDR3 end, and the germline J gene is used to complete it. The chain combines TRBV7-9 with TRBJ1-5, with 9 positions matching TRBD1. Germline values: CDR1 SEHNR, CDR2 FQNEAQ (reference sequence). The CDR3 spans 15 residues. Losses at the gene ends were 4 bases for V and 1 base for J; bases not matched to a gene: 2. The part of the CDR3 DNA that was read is TGTGCCAGCAGCTGGGGGACAGGGAGCAATCAGCCC. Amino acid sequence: CASSWGTGSNQP. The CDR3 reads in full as CASSWGTGSNQPQHF.

The CDR3 loop is CASSLRPGGYEQYF. The sequenced part of the CDR3 DNA is TGTGCCAGCAGCTTAAGGCCGGGTGGTTACGAG. The J gene is TRBJ2-7, the V gene TRBV7-9; D is uncertain. The CDR3 end is not reached by the read, which stops 3 residues before it; the germline J gene fills it in. The CDR3 consists of 14 residues. The germline V gene has CDR1 SEHNR and CDR2 FQNEAQ (reference sequence). V was cut by 2 bases and J by 4 bases, with 12 bases left in between.

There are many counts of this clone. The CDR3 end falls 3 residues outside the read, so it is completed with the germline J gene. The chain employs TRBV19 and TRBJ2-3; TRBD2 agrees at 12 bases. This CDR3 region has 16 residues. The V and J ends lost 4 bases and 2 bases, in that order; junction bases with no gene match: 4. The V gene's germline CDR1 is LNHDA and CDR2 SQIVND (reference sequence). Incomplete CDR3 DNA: TGTGCCAGTAGTACTAGCGGGGGGGCTTCCACAGATACG. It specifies CASSTSGGASTDT. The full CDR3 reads CASSTSGGASTDTQYF. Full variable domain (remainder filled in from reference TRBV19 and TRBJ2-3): DGGITQSPKYLFRKEGQNVTLSCEQNLNHDAMYWYRQDPGQGLRLIYYSQIVNDFQKGDIAEGYSVSREKKESFPLTVTSAQKNPTAFYLCASSTSGGASTDTQYFGPGTRLTVL.

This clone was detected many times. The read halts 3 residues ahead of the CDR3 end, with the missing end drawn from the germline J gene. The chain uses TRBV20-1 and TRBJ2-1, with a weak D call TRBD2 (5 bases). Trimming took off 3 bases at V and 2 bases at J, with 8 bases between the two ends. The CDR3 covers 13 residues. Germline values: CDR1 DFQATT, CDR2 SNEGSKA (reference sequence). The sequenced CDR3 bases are TGCAGTGCTAGTGCGGGTACCTACAATGAG. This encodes CSASAGTYNE. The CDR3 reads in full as CSASAGTYNEQFF.

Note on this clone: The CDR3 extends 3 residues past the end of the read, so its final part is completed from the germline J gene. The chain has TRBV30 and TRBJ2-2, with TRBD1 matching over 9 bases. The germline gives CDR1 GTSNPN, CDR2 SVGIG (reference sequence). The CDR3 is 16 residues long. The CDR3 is CAWSLTGGSGANMLFF. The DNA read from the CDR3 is TGTGCCTGGAGTTTAACAGGGGGCTCTGGGGCCAACATG.

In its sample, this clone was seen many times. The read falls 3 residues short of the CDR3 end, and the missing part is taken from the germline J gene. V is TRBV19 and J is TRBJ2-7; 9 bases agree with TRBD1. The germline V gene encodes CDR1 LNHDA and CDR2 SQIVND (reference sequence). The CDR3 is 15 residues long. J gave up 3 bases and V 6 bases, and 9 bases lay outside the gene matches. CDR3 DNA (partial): TGTGCCAGTAGAGGGGGGGACAGGGACGGCTACGAG. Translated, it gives CASRGGDRDGYE. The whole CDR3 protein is CASRGGDRDGYEQYF.

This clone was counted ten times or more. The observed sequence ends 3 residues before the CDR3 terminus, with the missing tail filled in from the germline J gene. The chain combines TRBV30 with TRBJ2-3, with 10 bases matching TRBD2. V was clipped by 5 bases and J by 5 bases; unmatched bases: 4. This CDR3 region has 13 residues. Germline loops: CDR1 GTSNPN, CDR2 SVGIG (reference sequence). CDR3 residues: CAWATSGEDTQYF. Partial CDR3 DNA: TGTGCCTGGGCTACTAGCGGGGAAGATACG.

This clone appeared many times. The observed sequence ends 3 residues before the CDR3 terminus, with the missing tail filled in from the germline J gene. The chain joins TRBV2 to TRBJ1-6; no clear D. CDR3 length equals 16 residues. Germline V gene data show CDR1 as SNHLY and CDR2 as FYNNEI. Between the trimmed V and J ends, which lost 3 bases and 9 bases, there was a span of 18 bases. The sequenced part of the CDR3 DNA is TGTGCCAGCAGTGAGGCATCCGGCAGGTTGTCTTCACCC. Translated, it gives CASSEASGRLSSP. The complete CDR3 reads CASSEASGRLSSPLHF.

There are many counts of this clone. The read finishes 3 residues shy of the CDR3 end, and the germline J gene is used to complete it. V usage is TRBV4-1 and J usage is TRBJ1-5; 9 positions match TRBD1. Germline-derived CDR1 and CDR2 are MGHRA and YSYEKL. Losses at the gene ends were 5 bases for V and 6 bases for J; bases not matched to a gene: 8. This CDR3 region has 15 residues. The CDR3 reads CASSYSGTGRQPQHF. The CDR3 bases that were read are TGCGCCAGCAGCTATTCCGGGACAGGGCGTCAGCCC.

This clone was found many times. CDR3 bases read: TGCAGTGCTAGAGGTTCCGACAGGGCGGGTTTTGGTGGC. Translated, it gives CSARGSDRAGFGG. The full CDR3 reads CSARGSDRAGFGGYTF. This chain links TRBV20-1 with TRBJ1-2, with 7 bases matching TRBD1. The sequenced fragment ends 3 residues before the CDR3 boundary, so the rest is inferred from the germline J gene. Germline CDR1 DFQATT, CDR2 SNEGSKA (reference sequence). This CDR3 is 16 amino acids long. The ends lost 1 base at V and 7 bases at J; junction bases unmatched: 15.

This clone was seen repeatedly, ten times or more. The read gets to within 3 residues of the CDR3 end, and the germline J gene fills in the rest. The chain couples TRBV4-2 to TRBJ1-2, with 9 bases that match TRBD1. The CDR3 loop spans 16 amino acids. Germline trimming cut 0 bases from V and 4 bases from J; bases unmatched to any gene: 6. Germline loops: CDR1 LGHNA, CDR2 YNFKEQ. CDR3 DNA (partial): TGTGCCAGCAGCCAAGATAAGGGACAGGGAGTCTATGGC. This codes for CASSQDKGQGVYG. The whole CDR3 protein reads CASSQDKGQGVYGYTF.

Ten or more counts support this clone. The CDR3 sequence: CASSLVQGGHGYTF. Partial CDR3 DNA: TGTGCCAGCAGCTTGGTTCAGGGCGGTCATGGC. The gene calls are TRBV5-8 and TRBJ1-2, with D tentatively TRBD1 (5 bases). The read gets to within 3 residues of the CDR3 end, and the germline J gene fills in the rest. The V gene lost 0 bases and the J gene lost 6 bases, with 12 bases spanning the gap. The CDR3 has 14 amino acids. CDR1 is SGHTS, CDR2 YDEGEE, per germline. Using reference TRBV5-8 and TRBJ1-2 for the parts outside the CDR3, the full variable domain is EAGVTQSPTHLIKTRGQQATLRCSPISGHTSVYWYQQALGLGLQFLLWYDEGEERNRGNFPPRFSGRQFPNYSSELNVNALELEDSALYLCASSLVQGGHGYTFGSGTRLTVV.

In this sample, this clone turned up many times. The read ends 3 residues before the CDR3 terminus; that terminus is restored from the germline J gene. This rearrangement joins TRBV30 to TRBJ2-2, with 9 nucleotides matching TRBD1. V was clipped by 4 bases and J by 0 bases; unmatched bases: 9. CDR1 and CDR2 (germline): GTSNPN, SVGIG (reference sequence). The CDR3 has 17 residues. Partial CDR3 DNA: TGTGCCTGGAAACCGGGACAGGGTGTCTCGAACACCGGGGAG. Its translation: CAWKPGQGVSNTGE. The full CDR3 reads CAWKPGQGVSNTGELFF.

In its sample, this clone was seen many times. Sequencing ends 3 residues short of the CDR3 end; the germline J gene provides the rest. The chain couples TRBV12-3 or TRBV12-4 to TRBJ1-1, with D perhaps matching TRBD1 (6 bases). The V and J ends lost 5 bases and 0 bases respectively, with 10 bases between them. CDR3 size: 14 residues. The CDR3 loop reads CASSAGALNTEAFF. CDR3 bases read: TGTGCCAGCAGTGCAGGGGCCTTGAACACTGAA.

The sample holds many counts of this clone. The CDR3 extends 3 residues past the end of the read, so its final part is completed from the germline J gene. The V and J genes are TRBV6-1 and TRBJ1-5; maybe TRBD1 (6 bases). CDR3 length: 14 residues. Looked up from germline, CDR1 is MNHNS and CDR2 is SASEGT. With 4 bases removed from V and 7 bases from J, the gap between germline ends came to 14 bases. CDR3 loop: CASSVSQGEQPQHF. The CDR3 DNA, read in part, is TGTGCCAGCAGTGTGTCACAGGGAGAACAGCCC.